This T cell receptor (beta chain) was profiled in a study of blood T cell repertoires in COVID-19. Study overall: The study drew acute and convalescent COVID-19 samples from the United States, Italy and Spain.

This CDR3 comprises 14 residues. Germline V CDR1 and CDR2: SGHTS, YDEGEE. Trimming took 4 bases from V and 5 from J; bases not matched to a gene: 8. Seattle researchers signed up patients amid active infection and tracked them longitudinally. Authors' analysis steps: The authors estimated nucleated cell counts from reference gene primer amplification. Profiled with immunoSEQ multiplex PCR; TCRdb holds only in-frame clones, not every one. D and trimming were read from the DNA, whereas the V and J calls and clone size are those reported in that table. Of tens of thousands of clones listed, around 87% are singletons.

This TCR derives from a man aged 35 to 55 with COVID-19, enrolled during active disease. The chain carries TRBV5-8 and TRBJ2-5, with TRBD2 matching 7 bases. The specimen was peripheral blood. CDR3 loop: CASSLRGVWETQYF. DNA of the CDR3: TGTGCCAGCAGCCTACGGGGGGTGTGGGAGACCCAGTACTTC.